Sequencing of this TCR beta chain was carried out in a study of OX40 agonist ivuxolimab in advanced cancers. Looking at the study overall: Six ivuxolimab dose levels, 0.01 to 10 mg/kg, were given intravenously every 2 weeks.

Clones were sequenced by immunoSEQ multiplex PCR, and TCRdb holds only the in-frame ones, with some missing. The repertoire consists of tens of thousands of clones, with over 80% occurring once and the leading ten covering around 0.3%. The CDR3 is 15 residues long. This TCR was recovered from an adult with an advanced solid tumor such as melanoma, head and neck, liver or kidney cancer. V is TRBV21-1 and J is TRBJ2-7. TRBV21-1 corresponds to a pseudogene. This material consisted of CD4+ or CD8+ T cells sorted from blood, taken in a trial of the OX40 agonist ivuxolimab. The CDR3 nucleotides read TGTGCCAGCAGCAAAGTCCGACGGGACCTCTACGAGCAGTACTTC. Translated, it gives CASSKVRRDLYEQYF.